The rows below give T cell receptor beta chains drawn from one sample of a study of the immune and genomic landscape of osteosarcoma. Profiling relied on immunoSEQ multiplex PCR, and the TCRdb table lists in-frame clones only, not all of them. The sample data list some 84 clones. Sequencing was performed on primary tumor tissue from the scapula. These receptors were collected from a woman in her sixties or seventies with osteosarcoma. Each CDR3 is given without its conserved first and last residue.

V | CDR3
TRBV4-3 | ASSQTPRGQGFYGCT
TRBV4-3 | ASSQDVGAPNSPLH